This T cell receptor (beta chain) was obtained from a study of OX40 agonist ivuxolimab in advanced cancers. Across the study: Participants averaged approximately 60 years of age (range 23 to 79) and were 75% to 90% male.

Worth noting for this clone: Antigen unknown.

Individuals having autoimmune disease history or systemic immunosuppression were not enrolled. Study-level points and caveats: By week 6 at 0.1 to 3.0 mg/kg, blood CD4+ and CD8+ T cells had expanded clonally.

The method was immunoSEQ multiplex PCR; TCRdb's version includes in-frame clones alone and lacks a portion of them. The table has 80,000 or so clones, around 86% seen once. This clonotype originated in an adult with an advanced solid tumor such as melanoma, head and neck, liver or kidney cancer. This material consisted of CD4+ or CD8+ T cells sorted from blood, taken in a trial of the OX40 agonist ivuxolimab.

The CDR3: CASTQGTGGYNEQFF. The CDR3 DNA follows: TGTGCCAGCACCCAGGGGACTGGGGGGTACAATGAGCAGTTCTTC. The chain carries TRBV27 and TRBJ2-1; D could derive from TRBD1 or TRBD2 (6 bases each). CDR3 size: 15 residues. Trimming removed 7 bases from V and 4 bases from J, with 17 bases in between. Germline V gene sequence: CDR1 MNHEY, CDR2 SMNVEV (reference sequence).